This record concerns one T cell receptor (beta chain) sequence. It was negative isolation that provided the CD8+ and CD4+ T cells, whereas TEMRA cells were enriched by FACS. The sample originates from a study of CD8 T cells in Susac syndrome. With random hexamers, about 0.45 to 1 ug RNA was reverse transcribed. Multiplex immunoSEQ PCR targeted 54 Vbeta and 13 Jbeta TCR beta segments. TCRdb re-called the immunoSEQ multiplex PCR reads through MiXCR, storing one row per CDR3 protein. This table holds more than 110,000 distinct CDR3 sequences, approximately 93% found once. The V gene's germline CDR1 is PRHDT and CDR2 FYEKMQ (reference sequence). The CDR3 runs to 16 residues. The J segment lost 4 bases and the V segment lost 8 bases, leaving 7 bases of the junction unmatched.

The sequence was collected from a human donor in good health. Sequencing input: CD8+ T cells from PBMCs. The chain links TRBV13 to TRBJ2-6; 11 bases are shared with TRBD2. CDR3 coding DNA: TGTGCCAGCGTCCTAGCGGGAGGCGCCGGGGCCAACGTCCTGACTTTC. Amino acids: CASVLAGGAGANVLTF.